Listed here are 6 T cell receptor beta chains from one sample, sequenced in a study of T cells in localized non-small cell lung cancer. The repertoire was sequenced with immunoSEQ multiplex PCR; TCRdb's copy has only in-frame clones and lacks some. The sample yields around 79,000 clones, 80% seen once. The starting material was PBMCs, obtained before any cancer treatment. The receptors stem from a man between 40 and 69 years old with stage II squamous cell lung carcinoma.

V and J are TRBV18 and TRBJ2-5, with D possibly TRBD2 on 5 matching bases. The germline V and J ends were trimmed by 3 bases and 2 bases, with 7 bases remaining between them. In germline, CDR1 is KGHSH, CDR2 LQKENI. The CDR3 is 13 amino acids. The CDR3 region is CASSPRRQETQYF. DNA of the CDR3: TGTGCCAGCTCACCGCGGAGGCAAGAGACCCAGTACTTC.

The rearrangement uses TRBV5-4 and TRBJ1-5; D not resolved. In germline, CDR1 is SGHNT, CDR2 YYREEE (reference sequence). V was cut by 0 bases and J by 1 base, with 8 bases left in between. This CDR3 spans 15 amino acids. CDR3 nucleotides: TGTGCCAGCAGCTTGGCCCCCGACAGCAATCAGCCCCAGCATTTT. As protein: CASSLAPDSNQPQHF.

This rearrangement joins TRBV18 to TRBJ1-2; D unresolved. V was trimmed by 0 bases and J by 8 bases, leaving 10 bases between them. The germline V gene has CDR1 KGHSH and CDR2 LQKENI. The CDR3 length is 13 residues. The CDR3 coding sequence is TGTGCCAGCTCACCACCGCTACCACAGGGCTACACCTTC. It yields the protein CASSPPLPQGYTF.

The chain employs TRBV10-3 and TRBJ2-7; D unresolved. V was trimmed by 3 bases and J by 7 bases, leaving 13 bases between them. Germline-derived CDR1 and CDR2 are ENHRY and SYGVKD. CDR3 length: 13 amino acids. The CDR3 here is CAISEPGRREQYF. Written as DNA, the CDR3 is TGTGCCATCAGTGAACCCGGTCGTAGGGAGCAGTACTTC.

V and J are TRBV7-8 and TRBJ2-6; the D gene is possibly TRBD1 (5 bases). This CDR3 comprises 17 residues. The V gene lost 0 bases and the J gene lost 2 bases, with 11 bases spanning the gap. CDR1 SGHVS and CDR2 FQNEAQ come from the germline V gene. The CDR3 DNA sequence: TGTGCCAGCAGCTTAGCAGGGGTTCAAGCTGGGGCCAACGTCCTGACTTTC. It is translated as CASSLAGVQAGANVLTF.

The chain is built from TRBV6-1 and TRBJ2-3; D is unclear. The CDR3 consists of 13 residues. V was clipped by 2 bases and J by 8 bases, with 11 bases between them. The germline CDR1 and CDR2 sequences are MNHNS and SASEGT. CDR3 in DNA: TGTGCCAGCAGTGAATCCCGGGTGGGTACGCAGTATTTT. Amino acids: CASSESRVGTQYF.